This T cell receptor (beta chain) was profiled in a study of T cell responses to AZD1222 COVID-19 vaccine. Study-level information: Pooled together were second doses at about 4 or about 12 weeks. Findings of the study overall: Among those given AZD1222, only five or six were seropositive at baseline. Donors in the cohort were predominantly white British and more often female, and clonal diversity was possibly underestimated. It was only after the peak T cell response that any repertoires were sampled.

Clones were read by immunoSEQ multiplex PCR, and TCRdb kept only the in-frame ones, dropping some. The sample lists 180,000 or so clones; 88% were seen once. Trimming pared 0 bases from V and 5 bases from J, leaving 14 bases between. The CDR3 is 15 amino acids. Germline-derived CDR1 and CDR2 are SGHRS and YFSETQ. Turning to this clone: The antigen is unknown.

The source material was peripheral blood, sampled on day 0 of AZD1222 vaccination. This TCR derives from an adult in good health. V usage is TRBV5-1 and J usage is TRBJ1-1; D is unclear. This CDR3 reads CASSLGGTPGTEAFF. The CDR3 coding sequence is TGCGCCAGCAGCTTGGGAGGAACTCCGGGAACTGAAGCTTTCTTT.